This T cell receptor (beta chain) stems from a study of OX40 agonist ivuxolimab in advanced cancers. The wider study: Intravenous ivuxolimab at 0.01 to 10 mg/kg was given to patients every 2 weeks. The group had a mean age of around 60 years, ranged from roughly 23 to 79, and was around 86% male. Patients achieving partial responses numbered three: one hepatocellular carcinoma case and two cutaneous melanoma cases.

As for this clone: The antigen remains unidentified.

Sequencing used immunoSEQ multiplex PCR; TCRdb keeps in-frame clones, though not all of them. The sample lists around 45,000 clones; more than 70% were seen once. The CDR3 covers 16 residues. The J segment lost 0 bases and the V segment lost 1 base, leaving 2 bases of the junction unmatched. CDR1 and CDR2 (germline): MDHEN, SYDVKM. Study results and limitations: Antigen specificity remained undetermined for the expanded peripheral T cells.

This sequence joins TRBV28 and TRBJ1-5; 8 bases are a match to TRBD1. The clonotype was recovered from an adult with an advanced solid tumor such as melanoma, head and neck, liver or kidney cancer. Sequences were derived from CD4+ or CD8+ T cells sorted from blood, sampled in a trial of the OX40 agonist ivuxolimab. The CDR3 is CASSLYQGASNQPQHF. DNA for the CDR3: TGTGCCAGCAGTTTATATCAGGGGGCTAGCAATCAGCCCCAGCATTTT.